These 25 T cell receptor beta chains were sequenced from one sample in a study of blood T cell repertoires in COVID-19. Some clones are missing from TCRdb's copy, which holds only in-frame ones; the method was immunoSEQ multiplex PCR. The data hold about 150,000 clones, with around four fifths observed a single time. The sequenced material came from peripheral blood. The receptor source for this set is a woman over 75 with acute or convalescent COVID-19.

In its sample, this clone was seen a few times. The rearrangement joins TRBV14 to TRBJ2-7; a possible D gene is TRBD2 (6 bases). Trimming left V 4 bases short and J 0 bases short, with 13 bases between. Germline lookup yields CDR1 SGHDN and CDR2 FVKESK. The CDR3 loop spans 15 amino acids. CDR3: CASSPLGGNSYEQYF. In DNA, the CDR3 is TGTGCCAGCAGCCCCCTAGGAGGGAACTCCTACGAGCAGTACTTC.

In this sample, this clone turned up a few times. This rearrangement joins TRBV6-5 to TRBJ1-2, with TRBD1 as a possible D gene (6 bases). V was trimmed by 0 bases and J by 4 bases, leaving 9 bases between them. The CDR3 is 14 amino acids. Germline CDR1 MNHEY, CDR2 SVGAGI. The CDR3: CASSYSQQGYGYTF. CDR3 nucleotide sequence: TGTGCCAGCAGTTACTCTCAACAGGGCTATGGCTACACCTTC.

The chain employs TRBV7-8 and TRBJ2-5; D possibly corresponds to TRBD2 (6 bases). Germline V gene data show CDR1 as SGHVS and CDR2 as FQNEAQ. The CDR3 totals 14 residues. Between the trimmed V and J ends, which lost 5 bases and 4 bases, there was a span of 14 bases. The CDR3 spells CASSLPTSRETQYF. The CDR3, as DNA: TGTGCCAGCAGCCTACCGACTAGTAGAGAGACCCAGTACTTC. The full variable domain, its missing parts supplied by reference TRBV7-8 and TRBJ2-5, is GAGVSQSPRYKVAKRGQDVALRCDPISGHVSLFWYQQALGQGPEFLTYFQNEAQLDKSGLPSDRFFAERPEGSVSTLKIQRTQQEDSAVYLCASSLPTSRETQYFGPGTRLLVL.

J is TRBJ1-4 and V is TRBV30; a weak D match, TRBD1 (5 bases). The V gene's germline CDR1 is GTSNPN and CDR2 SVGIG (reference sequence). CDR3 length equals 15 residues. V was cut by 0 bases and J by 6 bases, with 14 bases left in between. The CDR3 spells CAWSVRGVFDEKLFF. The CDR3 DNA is TGTGCCTGGAGTGTAAGGGGCGTGTTTGATGAAAAACTGTTTTTT.

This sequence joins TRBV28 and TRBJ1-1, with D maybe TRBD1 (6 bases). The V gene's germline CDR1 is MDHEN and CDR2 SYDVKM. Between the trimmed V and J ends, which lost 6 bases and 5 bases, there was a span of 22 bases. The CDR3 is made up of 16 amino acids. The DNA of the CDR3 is TGTGCCAGCAGCCGTCGGGGGGGGCGCTTCCGAACTGAAGCTTTCTTT. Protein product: CASSRRGGRFRTEAFF.

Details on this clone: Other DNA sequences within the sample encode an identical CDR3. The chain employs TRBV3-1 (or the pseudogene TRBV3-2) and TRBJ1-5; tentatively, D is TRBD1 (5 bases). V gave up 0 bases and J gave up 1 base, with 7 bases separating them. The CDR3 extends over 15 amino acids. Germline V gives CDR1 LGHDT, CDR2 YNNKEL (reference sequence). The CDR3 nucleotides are TGTGCCAGCAGCCAAGAATCAGGGAGCAATCAGCCCCAGCATTTT. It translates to CASSQESGSNQPQHF.

The DNA for the CDR3 is TGTGCCAGCAGTGAGAAGGCAGGGGGGACAGATACGCAGTATTTT. Translated, it gives CASSEKAGGTDTQYF. The rearrangement joins TRBV2 to TRBJ2-3, with D perhaps TRBD1 (7 bases). The CDR3 has 15 amino acids. Germline values: CDR1 SNHLY, CDR2 FYNNEI. V was trimmed by 3 bases and J by 3 bases, leaving 13 bases between them.

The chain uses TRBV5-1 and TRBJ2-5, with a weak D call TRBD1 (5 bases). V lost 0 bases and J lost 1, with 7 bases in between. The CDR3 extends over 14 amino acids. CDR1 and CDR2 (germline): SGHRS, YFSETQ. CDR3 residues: CASSLVGAQETQYF. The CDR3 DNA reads TGCGCCAGCAGCTTGGTTGGGGCCCAAGAGACCCAGTACTTC.

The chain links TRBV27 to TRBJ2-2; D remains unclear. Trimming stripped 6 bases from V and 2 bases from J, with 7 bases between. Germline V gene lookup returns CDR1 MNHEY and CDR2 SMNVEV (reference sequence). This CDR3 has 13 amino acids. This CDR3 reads CASSNRNTGELFF. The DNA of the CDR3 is TGTGCCAGCAGCAACAGAAACACCGGGGAGCTGTTTTTT.

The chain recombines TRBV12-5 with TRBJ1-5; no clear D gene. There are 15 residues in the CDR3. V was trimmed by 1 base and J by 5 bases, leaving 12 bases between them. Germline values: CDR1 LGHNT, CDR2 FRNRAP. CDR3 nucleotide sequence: TGTGCTAGTGGTTTGGGGCTGACCGGGGATCAGCCCCAGCATTTT. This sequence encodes CASGLGLTGDQPQHF. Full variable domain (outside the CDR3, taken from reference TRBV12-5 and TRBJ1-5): DARVTQTPRHKVTEMGQEVTMRCQPILGHNTVFWYRQTMMQGLELLAYFRNRAPLDDSGMPKDRFSAEMPDATLATLKIQPSEPRDSAVYFCASGLGLTGDQPQHFGDGTRLSIL.

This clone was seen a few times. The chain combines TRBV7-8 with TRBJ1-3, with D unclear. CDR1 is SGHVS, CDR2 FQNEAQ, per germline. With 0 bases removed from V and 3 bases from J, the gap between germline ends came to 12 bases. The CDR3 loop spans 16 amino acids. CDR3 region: CASSLAEDPGGNTIYF. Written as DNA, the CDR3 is TGTGCCAGCAGCTTAGCGGAGGACCCAGGTGGAAACACCATATATTTT.

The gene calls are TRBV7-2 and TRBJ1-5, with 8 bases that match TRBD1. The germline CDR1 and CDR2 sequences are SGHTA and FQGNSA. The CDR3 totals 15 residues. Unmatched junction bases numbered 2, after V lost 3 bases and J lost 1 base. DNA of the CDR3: TGTGCCAGCAGCTTCACAGGGGGAAGCAATCAGCCCCAGCATTTT. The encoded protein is CASSFTGGSNQPQHF.

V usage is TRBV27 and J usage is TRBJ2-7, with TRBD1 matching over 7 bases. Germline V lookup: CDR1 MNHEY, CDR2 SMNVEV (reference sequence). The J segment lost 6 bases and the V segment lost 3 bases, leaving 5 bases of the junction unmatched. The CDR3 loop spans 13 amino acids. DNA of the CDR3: TGTGCCAGCAGTTTTCGACAGGGTGGCGAGCAGTACTTC. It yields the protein CASSFRQGGEQYF.

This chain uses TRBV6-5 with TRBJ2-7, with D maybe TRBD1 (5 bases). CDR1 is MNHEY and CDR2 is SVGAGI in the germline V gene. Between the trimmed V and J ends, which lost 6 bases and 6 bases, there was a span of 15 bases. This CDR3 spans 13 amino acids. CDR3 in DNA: TGTGCCAGCAGCACGAAGGGGCGCCCCGAGCAGTACTTC. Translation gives CASSTKGRPEQYF.

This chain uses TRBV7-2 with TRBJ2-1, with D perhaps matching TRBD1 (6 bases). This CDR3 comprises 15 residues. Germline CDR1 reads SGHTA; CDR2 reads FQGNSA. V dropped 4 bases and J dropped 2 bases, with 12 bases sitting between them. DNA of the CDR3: TGTGCCAGCAGCTATGGGACACCCCCCTACAATGAGCAGTTCTTC. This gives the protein CASSYGTPPYNEQFF. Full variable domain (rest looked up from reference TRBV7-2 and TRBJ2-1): GAGVSQSPSNKVTEKGKDVELRCDPISGHTALYWYRQSLGQGLEFLIYFQGNSAPDKSGLPSDRFSAERTGGSVSTLTIQRTQQEDSAVYLCASSYGTPPYNEQFFGPGTRLTVL.

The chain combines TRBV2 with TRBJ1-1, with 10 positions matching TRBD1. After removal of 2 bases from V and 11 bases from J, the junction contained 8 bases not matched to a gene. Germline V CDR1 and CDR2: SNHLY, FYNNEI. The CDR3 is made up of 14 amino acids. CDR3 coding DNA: TGTGCCAGCAGTGAATCCGGGACAGGGGCGTGGGCTTTCTTT. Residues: CASSESGTGAWAFF.

The CDR3 region is CASRGVSNQPQHF. The DNA of the CDR3 is TGTGCCAGCAGAGGGGTAAGCAATCAGCCCCAGCATTTT. V and J are TRBV2 and TRBJ1-5; possibly TRBD1 for D (5 bases). CDR3 length equals 13 residues. The germline CDR1 and CDR2 sequences are SNHLY and FYNNEI. V was shortened by 6 bases and J by 1 base, with 7 bases between the two germline ends.

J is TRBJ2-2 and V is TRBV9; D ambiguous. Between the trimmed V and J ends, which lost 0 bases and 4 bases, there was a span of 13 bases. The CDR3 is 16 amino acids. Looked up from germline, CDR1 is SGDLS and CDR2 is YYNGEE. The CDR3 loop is CASSVADRSITGELFF. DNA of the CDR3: TGTGCCAGCAGCGTAGCTGATCGGTCAATCACCGGGGAGCTGTTTTTT.

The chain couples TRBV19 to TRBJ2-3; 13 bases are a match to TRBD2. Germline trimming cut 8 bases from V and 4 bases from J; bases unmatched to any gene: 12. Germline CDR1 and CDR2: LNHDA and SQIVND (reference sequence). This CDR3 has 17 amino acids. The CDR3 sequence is CASEPTTSGGASDTQYF. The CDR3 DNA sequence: TGTGCCAGTGAACCGACTACTAGCGGGGGGGCTTCAGATACGCAGTATTTT. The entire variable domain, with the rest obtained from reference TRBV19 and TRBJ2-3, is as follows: DGGITQSPKYLFRKEGQNVTLSCEQNLNHDAMYWYRQDPGQGLRLIYYSQIVNDFQKGDIAEGYSVSREKKESFPLTVTSAQKNPTAFYLCASEPTTSGGASDTQYFGPGTRLTVL.

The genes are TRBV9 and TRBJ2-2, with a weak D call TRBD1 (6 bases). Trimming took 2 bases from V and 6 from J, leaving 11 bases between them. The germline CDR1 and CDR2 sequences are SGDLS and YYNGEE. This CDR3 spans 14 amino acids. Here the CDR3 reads CASSVDTGPGELFF. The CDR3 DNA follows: TGTGCCAGCAGCGTGGATACAGGGCCCGGGGAGCTGTTTTTT.

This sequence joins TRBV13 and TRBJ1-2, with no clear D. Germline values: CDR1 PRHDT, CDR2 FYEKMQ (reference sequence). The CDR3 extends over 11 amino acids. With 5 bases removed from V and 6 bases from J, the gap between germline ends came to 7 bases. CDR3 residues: CASSRIDGYTF. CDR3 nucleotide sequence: TGTGCCAGCAGCCGTATTGATGGCTACACCTTC.

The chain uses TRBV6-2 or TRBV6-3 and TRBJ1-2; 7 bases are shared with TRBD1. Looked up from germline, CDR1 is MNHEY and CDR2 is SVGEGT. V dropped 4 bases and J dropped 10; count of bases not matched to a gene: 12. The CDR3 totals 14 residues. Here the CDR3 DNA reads TGTGCCAGCAGTTCCGATGACAGGGTAGTTGTCTACACCTTC. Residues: CASSSDDRVVVYTF.

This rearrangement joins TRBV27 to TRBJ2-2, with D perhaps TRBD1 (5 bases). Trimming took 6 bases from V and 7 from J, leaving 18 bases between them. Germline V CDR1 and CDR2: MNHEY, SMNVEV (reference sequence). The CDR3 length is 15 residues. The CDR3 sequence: CASSSLAGLVGELFF. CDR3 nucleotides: TGTGCCAGCAGCTCCCTGGCAGGGTTGGTCGGGGAGCTGTTTTTT.

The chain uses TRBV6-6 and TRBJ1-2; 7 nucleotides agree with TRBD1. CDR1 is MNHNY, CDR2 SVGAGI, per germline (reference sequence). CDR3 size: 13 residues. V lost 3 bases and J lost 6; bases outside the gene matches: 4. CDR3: CASSYQGEHGYTF. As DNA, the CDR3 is TGTGCCAGCAGTTATCAGGGGGAGCATGGCTACACCTTC.

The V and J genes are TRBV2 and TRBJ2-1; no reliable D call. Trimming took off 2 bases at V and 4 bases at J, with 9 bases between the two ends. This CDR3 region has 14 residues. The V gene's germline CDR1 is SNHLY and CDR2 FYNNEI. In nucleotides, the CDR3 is TGTGCCAGCAGTGAATTAGGCGGTTACAATGAGCAGTTCTTC. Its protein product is CASSELGGYNEQFF.